The 13 T cell receptor beta chains presented below share a single source sample, sequenced in a study of siplizumab effects on memory and regulatory T cells. Clones were read by immunoSEQ multiplex PCR, and TCRdb kept only the in-frame ones, dropping some. The top ten clones hold 15% of a sample with 85,000 to 90,000 clones, 70% to 90% of them seen once. The source material was CD4+ T cells sorted from blood. The receptors here all came from a human donor in good health.

The rearrangement links TRBV18 to TRBJ2-2; no firm D call. The V and J ends lost 5 bases and 7 bases respectively, with 11 bases between them. Germline CDR1 reads KGHSH; CDR2 reads LQKENI. This CDR3 has 13 residues. The CDR3 DNA is TGTGCCAGCTCATCGGACGGAATCGGGGAGCTGTTTTTT. This sequence encodes CASSSDGIGELFF. The full variable domain, in which reference TRBV18 and TRBJ2-2 provide the parts outside the CDR3, is NAGVMQNPRHLVRRRGQEARLRCSPMKGHSHVYWYRQLPEEGLKFMVYLQKENIIDESGMPKERFSAEFPKEGPSILRIQQVVRGDSAAYFCASSSDGIGELFFGEGSRLTVL.

This clone has more than one count but fewer than ten. V is TRBV6-1 and J is TRBJ2-2, with 8 bases aligning to TRBD1. In germline, CDR1 is MNHNS, CDR2 SASEGT. V lost 2 bases and J lost 0; bases outside the gene matches: 14. This CDR3 region has 20 residues. In DNA form, the CDR3 reads TGTGCCAGCAGTGAATACGTAACTTACCGGACAGGGCCGAACACCGGGGAGCTGTTTTTT. This translates into CASSEYVTYRTGPNTGELFF.

This rearrangement joins TRBV19 to TRBJ2-3; D is unclear. V shed 1 base and J shed 5 bases, with 13 bases lying between them. From germline, CDR1 is LNHDA and CDR2 SQIVND (reference sequence). The CDR3 extends over 15 amino acids. The CDR3 protein is CASSIGDSNRDTQYF. CDR3 bases: TGTGCCAGTAGTATAGGAGATTCCAACCGAGATACGCAGTATTTT.

CDR3 sequence reads: CASGVYAGANVLTF. CDR3 coding DNA: TGTGCCAGCGGGGTATACGCTGGGGCCAACGTCCTGACTTTC. The chain is built from TRBV2 and TRBJ2-6; D not resolved. CDR1 is SNHLY and CDR2 is FYNNEI in the germline V gene. The V end was cut by 8 bases, the J end by 2 bases, with 10 bases between. This CDR3 spans 14 amino acids.

V usage is TRBV6-1 and J usage is TRBJ2-6, with 9 bases fitting TRBD1. CDR1 and CDR2 from the germline V gene are MNHNS and SASEGT. There are 16 residues in the CDR3. The V gene end was trimmed by 1 base and the J gene end by 4 bases; junction bases not matched to a gene: 2. The CDR3 here is CASSEGTGVGANVLTF. The CDR3 DNA reads TGTGCCAGCAGTGAAGGGACAGGGGTCGGGGCCAACGTCCTGACTTTC.

The chain couples TRBV11-3 to TRBJ2-1; D is uncertain. Trimming pared 3 bases from V and 0 bases from J, leaving 15 bases between. Germline CDR1 reads SGHNT; CDR2 reads YENEEA. The CDR3 totals 17 residues. This CDR3 is CASSFGVAADSYNEQFF. In DNA form, the CDR3 reads TGTGCCAGCAGCTTCGGAGTTGCGGCCGACTCCTACAATGAGCAGTTCTTC. The entire variable domain, with the rest obtained from reference TRBV11-3 and TRBJ2-1, is as follows: EAGVVQSPRYKIIEKKQPVAFWCNPISGHNTLYWYLQNLGQGPELLIRYENEEAVDDSQLPKDRFSAERLKGVDSTLKIQPAELGDSAVYLCASSFGVAADSYNEQFFGPGTRLTVL.

This chain uses TRBV12-5 with TRBJ1-5; D gene uncertain. Germline assignment: CDR1 LGHNT and CDR2 FRNRAP. CDR3 length: 13 amino acids. V lost 6 bases to trimming and J lost 5 bases, with 11 bases between them. Here the CDR3 DNA reads TGTGCTAGTGGGAGGACGGGAGATCAGCCCCAGCATTTT. Its translation is CASGRTGDQPQHF.

The genes are TRBV5-5 and TRBJ1-1, with unresolved D. V lost 7 bases, J lost 1 base, and 14 bases lay in between. From germline, CDR1 is SGHKS and CDR2 YYEKEE (reference sequence). This CDR3 region has 14 residues. This CDR3 is CASSRQAANTEAFF. The CDR3, as DNA: TGTGCCAGCTCTCGGCAGGCAGCGAACACTGAAGCTTTCTTT. Full variable domain (missing parts from reference TRBV5-5 and TRBJ1-1): DAGVTQSPTHLIKTRGQQVTLRCSPISGHKSVSWYQQVLGQGPQFIFQYYEKEERGRGNFPDRFSARQFPNYSSELNVNALLLGDSALYLCASSRQAANTEAFFGQGTRLTVV.

V gene TRBV28 combines with J gene TRBJ1-5, with D possibly being TRBD1 (5 bases). The V and J ends lost 2 bases and 1 base respectively, with 15 bases between them. CDR3 size: 17 residues. Germline V lookup: CDR1 MDHEN, CDR2 SYDVKM. CDR3 sequence (DNA): TGTGCCAGCAGTTTAGGGGGAAAGCCGGGGAGCAATCAGCCCCAGCATTTT. It codes for CASSLGGKPGSNQPQHF.

CDR3 amino acids: CASSLDSPQYF. CDR3 nucleotide sequence: TGTGCCAGCAGCTTAGACAGCCCGCAGTATTTT. This chain joins TRBV11-3 and TRBJ2-3; D call uncertain. CDR3 length: 11 amino acids. Germline loops: CDR1 SGHNT, CDR2 YENEEA. Trimming pared 0 bases from V and 10 bases from J, leaving 5 bases between.

The chain couples TRBV27 to TRBJ2-5; D unclear. Trimming removed 8 bases at V and 6 bases at J, with 7 bases between. Germline-derived CDR1 and CDR2 are MNHEY and SMNVEV (reference sequence). This CDR3 is 10 amino acids long. DNA of the CDR3: TGTGCCAGCGGCGAAAAGACCCAGTACTTC. Translated, it gives CASGEKTQYF.

V gene TRBV2 combines with J gene TRBJ1-5; 7 positions match TRBD1. The trim removed 4 bases at V and 2 bases at J, leaving 5 bases unmatched. The CDR3 consists of 15 residues. The germline gives CDR1 SNHLY, CDR2 FYNNEI. The CDR3 bases are TGTGCCAGCAGTGTGAGGGGGCTAGGCAATCAGCCCCAGCATTTT. It is translated as CASSVRGLGNQPQHF.

The genes are TRBV28 and TRBJ1-4, with D maybe TRBD1 (5 bases). Deletions cut 2 bases from V and 8 bases from J, with 12 bases between. Per the germline V gene, CDR1 is MDHEN and CDR2 is SYDVKM. The CDR3 contains 14 residues. The CDR3 protein is CASSLGGRDEKLFF. Written as DNA, the CDR3 is TGTGCCAGCAGTTTAGGTGGTAGGGACGAAAAACTGTTTTTT.